This TCR beta chain came from a study of shared clonotypes between healthy human individuals. Germline V lookup: CDR1 SEHNR, CDR2 FQNEAQ (reference sequence). V dropped 5 bases and J dropped 1; count of bases not matched to a gene: 4. The CDR3 loop spans 16 amino acids. With respect to this clone: Other DNA sequences of this sample code for an identical CDR3.

It was CD45RO-negative cells, positively selected for CCR7, that made up naive CD8 cells, with terminally differentiated effector memory CD45RA+ cells excluded. The assay was immunoSEQ multiplex PCR, and TCRdb's table has in-frame clones only and misses some. Among around 2.1 million clones listed, about 92% were seen once. Sequenced input: naive CD8+ T cells from PBMCs. The chain joins TRBV7-9 to TRBJ2-5; 13 nucleotides match TRBD2. This receptor was obtained from a man aged 18 to 29 in good health. Some clones in this sample may be carry-over from other donors' samples. In nucleotides, the CDR3 is TGTGCCAGCAGCCATGGACTAGCGGGGGTCCAAGAGACCCAGTACTTC. Its translation: CASSHGLAGVQETQYF.